This T cell receptor (beta chain) comes out of a study of blood T cell repertoires in COVID-19. The germline V gene encodes CDR1 SGHAT and CDR2 FQNNGV. V lost 2 bases to trimming and J lost 6 bases, with 16 bases between them. This CDR3 has 15 residues. Methods used by the authors: The authors estimated nucleated cell counts from reference gene primer amplification. Data came from immunoSEQ multiplex PCR; TCRdb stores just in-frame clones and leaves some out. D and trimming were read from the DNA, whereas the V and J calls and clone size are those reported in that table. Here the sample spans 150,000 to 200,000 clones, 70% to 90% being singletons.

The chain uses TRBV11-2 and TRBJ1-2; D gene uncertain. The receptor comes from a man in his 70s with active or convalescent COVID-19. Sequencing used peripheral blood. CDR3 bases: TGTGCCAGCAGCTTAAGAGGGTCCGGCCTCGATGGCTACACCTTC. Protein product: CASSLRGSGLDGYTF.